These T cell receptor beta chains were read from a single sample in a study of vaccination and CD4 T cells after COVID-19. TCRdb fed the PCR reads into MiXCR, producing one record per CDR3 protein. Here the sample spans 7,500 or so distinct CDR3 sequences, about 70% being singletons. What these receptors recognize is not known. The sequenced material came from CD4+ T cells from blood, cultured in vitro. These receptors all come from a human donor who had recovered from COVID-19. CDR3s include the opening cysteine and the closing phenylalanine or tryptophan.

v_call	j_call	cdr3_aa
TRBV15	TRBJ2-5	CATSRDSGKETQYF
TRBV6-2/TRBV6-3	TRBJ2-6	CASSYSQTGTPSGANVLTF
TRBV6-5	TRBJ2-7	CASSYSRAIYEQYF
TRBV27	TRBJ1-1	CASSFRPSGGRTEAFF
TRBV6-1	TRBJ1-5	CASRFSGGANQPQHF
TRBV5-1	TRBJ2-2	CASSFDYGTSANTGELFF
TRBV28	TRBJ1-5	CASSPEWGDQPQHF
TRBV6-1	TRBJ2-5	CASSTPGLAGETQYF
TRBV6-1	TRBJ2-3	CASRSGQTSTDTQYF
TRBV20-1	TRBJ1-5	CSARDVAAQHF
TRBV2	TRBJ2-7	CAIRTSGTYEQYF
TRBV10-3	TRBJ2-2	CAISVVRARLNTGELFF
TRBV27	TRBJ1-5	CASSLRGQRYQPQHF
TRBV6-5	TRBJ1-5	CASSYLDSNQPQHF
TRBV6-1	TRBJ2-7	CASSDRDRGSYEQYF
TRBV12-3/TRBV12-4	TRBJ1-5	CASSLWGSTRNQPQHF
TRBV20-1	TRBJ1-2	CSASLRPSVSYGYTF
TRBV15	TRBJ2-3	CATSRGGWEEWASGNTDTQYF
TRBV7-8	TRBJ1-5	CASSGNGVNSNQPQHF
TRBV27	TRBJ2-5	CASRRDRAETQYF
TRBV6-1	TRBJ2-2	CASTTDRGLNGELFF
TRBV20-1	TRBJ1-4	CSALDRMGAEKLFF
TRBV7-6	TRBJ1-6	CASSINRGGSAALHF
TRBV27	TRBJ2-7	CASNPYRDRKDF
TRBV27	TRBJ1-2	CASSYDGLAGYTF
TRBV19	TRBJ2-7	CASRRKGTGSSYEQYF
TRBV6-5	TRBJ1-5	CASSYGGTGDQPQHF
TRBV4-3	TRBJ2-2	CASSQERNTGELFF
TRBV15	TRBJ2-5	CATGRGAETQYF
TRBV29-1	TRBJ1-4	CSVGPGGAREKLFF
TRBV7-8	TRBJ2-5	CASSSRLAMLQETQYF
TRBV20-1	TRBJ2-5	CSARRTPTSKETQYF
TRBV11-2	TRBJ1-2	CASSLDGGRMARYTF